This passage covers 5 T cell receptor beta chains from one sample sequenced in a study of tumor-infiltrating lymphocytes in primary liver carcinoma. Unsorted bulk tissue (roughly 17-34 mg) underwent RNA and DNA co-extraction. The authors made TCR beta cDNA from around 500 ng total RNA with a constant-region primer. Three nested multiplex PCR rounds of slightly modified ARM-PCR generated TCR beta libraries. For 10 cycles apiece, the opening two PCR rounds ran with TRBV1-TRBV30 forward primers and a C-beta reverse primer. TCRdb reanalysed the multiplex PCR reads using MiXCR and keeps one entry per CDR3 protein. The repertoire holds 90,000 to 150,000 distinct CDR3 sequences, with 65% to 75% as singletons. The specimen sequenced was tumor-adjacent normal liver tissue. The origin of the receptors is a woman in her sixties with primary liver carcinoma and hepatitis B virus infection.

CDR3 bases: TGCAGCCTCCCCCGACTAGCGTCATACAATGAGCAGTTCTTC. It yields the protein CSLPRLASYNEQFF. The gene calls are TRBV29-1 and TRBJ2-1; 8 positions agree with TRBD2. V shed 8 bases, J shed 4 bases, and the junction held 10 bases outside the gene matches. Germline values: CDR1 SQVTM, CDR2 ANQGSEA. The CDR3 has 14 amino acids.

There are many counts of this clonotype. The CDR3 bases are TGTGCCAGCAGTGATAATGGGGCAAACACTGAAGCTTTCTTT. The encoded protein is CASSDNGANTEAFF. The chain employs TRBV25-1 and TRBJ1-1; D may be TRBD1 (5 bases). The germline V gene encodes CDR1 MGHDK and CDR2 SYGVNS. V was clipped by 3 bases and J by 2 bases, with 10 bases between them. The CDR3 has 14 residues. The full variable domain, its missing parts supplied by reference TRBV25-1 and TRBJ1-1, is EADIYQTPRYLVIGTGKKITLECSQTMGHDKMYWYQQDPGMELHLIHYSYGVNSTEKGDLSSESTVSRIRTEHFPLTLESARPSHTSQYLCASSDNGANTEAFFGQGTRLTVV.

This clonotype was counted a single time. One junction end disagrees with the germline gene, perhaps due to a read error. The chain combines TRBV12-3 or TRBV12-4 with TRBJ2-1; 10 positions match TRBD2. This CDR3 comprises 18 residues. CDR3 residues: CAGSLEAGPGLAYKEQFF. The CDR3 region has the DNA TGTGCCGGCAGTTTAGAGGCAGGGCCGGGACTAGCGTACAAAGAGCAGTTCTTC.

As regards this clonotype: Its ends do not fully match the called genes, so a read error is possible. V usage is TRBV4-1 and J usage is TRBJ2-1, with D perhaps TRBD1 (6 bases). The CDR3 has 15 residues. Germline loops: CDR1 MGHRA, CDR2 YSYEKL. CDR3 in DNA: TGCGCCAGAAGCCAAAGTGAACAGGGCAACAATGAGCAGTTCTTC. This encodes CARSQSEQGNNEQFF.

This clonotype was counted a few times. This rearrangement joins TRBV6-5 to TRBJ1-2; unclear D gene. Germline V gives CDR1 MNHEY, CDR2 SVGAGI. The CDR3 contains 13 residues. Deletions cut 5 bases from V and 7 bases from J, with 14 bases between. CDR3 in amino acids: CASSHGTHGGYTF. For the CDR3, the DNA is TGTGCCAGCAGTCATGGAACGCACGGTGGCTACACCTTC.